This T cell receptor (beta chain) emerged from a study of shared clonotypes between healthy human individuals. TCRdb's table, derived via immunoSEQ multiplex PCR, lists solely in-frame clones and lacks some. Of about 2 million clones in the sample, approximately 95% were seen once. Trimming took 9 bases from V and 7 from J, leaving 15 bases between them. Germline loops: CDR1 MNHNS, CDR2 SASEGT. The CDR3 sequence is 12 residues long. This clone has just one count. The chain combines TRBV6-1 with TRBJ1-2; D gene ambiguous. This TCR was sampled from a man younger than 30 in good health. Sequencing input: naive CD4+ T cells sorted from blood. Subset specified: CD45RA+ positively selected. DNA of the CDR3: TGTGCCAGTCTGTGGGGAGGGTTTGGCTACACCTTC. The encoded protein is CASLWGGFGYTF.